The 18 T cell receptor beta chains reported below all come from one sample, sequenced in a study of T cell repertoires in cytomegalovirus infection. Using its own MiXCR run on the reads, TCRdb lists one record per CDR3 protein. This table holds about half a million distinct CDR3 sequences, about 33% found once. Their cognate antigens are unknown. The sample here was cultured PBMCs, taken from culture after CMV antigen stimulation. The source is a human donor in good health (CMV status not recorded). Some clones in this sample may be carry-over from other donors' samples.

In this sample, this clonotype turned up once. The CDR3 DNA sequence: TGTGCCAGCAGCTTACCCCCTCCGGGACCGCAGAAGACCCAGTACTTC. Protein: CASSLPPPGPQKTQYF. The genes are TRBV7-2 and TRBJ2-5; D may be TRBD1 or TRBD2 (5 bases each). Germline V gene sequence: CDR1 SGHTA, CDR2 FQGNSA. Trimming took off 2 bases at V and 6 bases at J, with 19 bases between the two ends. The CDR3 runs 16 residues.

V gene TRBV20-1 combines with J gene TRBJ1-5; D might be TRBD1 (6 bases). Germline V gene lookup returns CDR1 DFQATT and CDR2 SNEGSKA (reference sequence). This CDR3 contains 13 residues. Trimming left V 1 base short and J 6 bases short, with 10 bases between. This CDR3 is CSARGGAIQPQHF. The CDR3 coding sequence is TGCAGTGCTAGAGGGGGGGCTATTCAGCCCCAGCATTTT.

The rearrangement links TRBV12-3 or TRBV12-4 to TRBJ1-2; D gene ambiguous. V gave up 6 bases and J gave up 8 bases, with 10 bases separating them. The CDR3 covers 11 residues. The DNA of the CDR3 is TGTGCCAGCAGCCTGAATTCGGGCTACACCTTC. Its protein product is CASSLNSGYTF.

In this sample, this clonotype turned up a few times. The chain uses TRBV7-6 and TRBJ2-1; D is unclear. Trimming stripped 1 base from V and 10 bases from J, with 5 bases between. This CDR3 spans 11 amino acids. Germline V lookup: CDR1 SGHVS, CDR2 FNYEAQ. The DNA for the CDR3 is TGTGCCAGCAGCTTAGTTCGGGAGCAGTTCTTC. Its protein is CASSLVREQFF.

As regards this clonotype: A much larger clone is a single base away; this may be a read error. The rearrangement joins TRBV7-9 to TRBJ1-6, with no clear D. Germline loops: CDR1 SEHNR, CDR2 FQNEAQ (reference sequence). The CDR3 length is 12 residues. Deletions cut 2 bases from V and 7 bases from J, with 3 bases between. The CDR3: CASSLMNSPLHF. CDR3 DNA: TGTGCCAGCAGCTTAATGAATTCACCCCTCCACTTT.

This clonotype was recorded many times. The chain joins TRBV28 to TRBJ1-5; 12 positions agree with TRBD1. Germline CDR1 is MDHEN and CDR2 is SYDVKM. The CDR3 is 14 amino acids. Losses at the gene ends were 6 bases for V and 5 bases for J; bases not matched to a gene: 2. In nucleotides, the CDR3 is TGTGCCAGCAGCCGGGACAGGGGGCATCAGCCCCAGCATTTT. It translates to CASSRDRGHQPQHF.

This clonotype was detected only a few times. This chain links TRBV12-3 or TRBV12-4 with TRBJ1-1; D remains unclear. The CDR3 totals 13 residues. The ends were cut back, 6 bases at V and 7 bases at J, with 15 bases in the middle. DNA of the CDR3: TGTGCCAGCAGCCGTCGCGAATATAGTGAAGCTTTCTTT. Protein: CASSRREYSEAFF.

This clonotype was seen only a few times. The rearrangement joins TRBV7-2 to TRBJ1-4; 10 nucleotides agree with TRBD1. The V gene's germline CDR1 is SGHTA and CDR2 FQGNSA. The CDR3 extends over 16 amino acids. Germline trimming cut 4 bases from V and 2 bases from J; bases unmatched to any gene: 4. CDR3 DNA: TGTGCCAGCAGCTCGGGACAGGGGATCACTAATGAAAAACTGTTTTTT. The encoded protein is CASSSGQGITNEKLFF. Supplemented by reference TRBV7-2 and TRBJ1-4, the full variable domain reads GAGVSQSPSNKVTEKGKDVELRCDPISGHTALYWYRQSLGQGLEFLIYFQGNSAPDKSGLPSDRFSAERTGGSVSTLTIQRTQQEDSAVYLCASSSGQGITNEKLFFGSGTQLSVL.

The chain is built from TRBV7-2 and TRBJ2-3; D is unresolved. Looked up from germline, CDR1 is SGHTA and CDR2 is FQGNSA. Trimming removed 7 bases from V and 0 bases from J, with 11 bases in between. The length of the CDR3 is 14 residues. The CDR3 DNA reads as TGTGCCAGCATTAGGTCGGCAAGCACAGATACGCAGTATTTT. Translating gives CASIRSASTDTQYF.

This chain uses TRBV6-5 with TRBJ2-6; no clear D gene. This CDR3 has 16 amino acids. CDR1 MNHEY and CDR2 SVGAGI come from the germline V gene. V shed 0 bases and J shed 0 bases, with 6 bases lying between them. The CDR3 loop is CASSYSPLSGANVLTF. The DNA of the CDR3 is TGTGCCAGCAGTTACTCCCCCCTCTCTGGGGCCAACGTCCTGACTTTC.

V gene TRBV7-2 combines with J gene TRBJ1-6; D uncertain. The V end lost 5 bases, the J end lost 6 bases, and 14 bases lay between the germline ends. This CDR3 is 15 amino acids long. Germline V CDR1 and CDR2: SGHTA, FQGNSA. DNA for the CDR3: TGTGCCAGCAGCCCCGGACGGAGAGTTAATTCACCCCTCCACTTT. This encodes CASSPGRRVNSPLHF.

This clonotype appeared many times. This chain connects TRBV7-2 to TRBJ2-1; 12 bases line up with TRBD2. The germline V gene has CDR1 SGHTA and CDR2 FQGNSA. With V trimmed by 2 bases and J by 9 bases, 5 bases remained unmatched. CDR3 size: 15 residues. The CDR3 spells CASSLQLAGGGEQFF. The CDR3 nucleotides are TGTGCCAGCAGCTTACAACTAGCGGGAGGTGGTGAGCAGTTCTTC.

In its sample, this clonotype was seen a few times. V gene TRBV7-6 combines with J gene TRBJ1-1, with 9 bases matching TRBD1. The CDR3 has 13 residues. After removal of 4 bases from V and 6 bases from J, the junction contained 3 bases not matched to a gene. From germline, CDR1 is SGHVS and CDR2 FNYEAQ. CDR3 in amino acids: CASSSRTGAEAFF. CDR3 sequence (DNA): TGTGCCAGCAGCTCCCGGACAGGGGCTGAAGCTTTCTTT.

The rearrangement links TRBV5-1 to TRBJ2-1; 8 bases match TRBD2. CDR3 size: 18 residues. CDR1 is SGHRS, CDR2 YFSETQ, per germline. V shed 3 bases and J 0 bases; nucleotides not matched to a gene: 11. Here the CDR3 reads CASSSDYLAGSSYNEQFF. The CDR3 DNA follows: TGCGCCAGCAGCTCCGATTACTTAGCGGGGAGCTCCTACAATGAGCAGTTCTTC.

V is TRBV28 and J is TRBJ2-5, with 9 bases aligning to TRBD2. The germline CDR1 and CDR2 sequences are MDHEN and SYDVKM. V gave up 4 bases and J gave up 2 bases; unmatched junction bases: 5. This CDR3 is 15 amino acids long. The CDR3 is CASSSLAGAQETQYF. The CDR3 nucleotides are TGTGCCAGCAGTTCCTTAGCGGGAGCACAAGAGACCCAGTACTTC.

The chain joins TRBV7-8 to TRBJ2-3, with TRBD2 matching 10 bases. Germline values: CDR1 SGHVS, CDR2 FQNEAQ. The CDR3 consists of 19 residues. The ends lost 5 bases at V and 2 bases at J; junction bases unmatched: 16. DNA for the CDR3: TGTGCCAGCAGCCCCTTCAGCCTAGCGGGAGATAGGTACACAGATACGCAGTATTTT. Translated, it gives CASSPFSLAGDRYTDTQYF. Supplemented by reference TRBV7-8 and TRBJ2-3, the full variable domain reads GAGVSQSPRYKVAKRGQDVALRCDPISGHVSLFWYQQALGQGPEFLTYFQNEAQLDKSGLPSDRFFAERPEGSVSTLKIQRTQQEDSAVYLCASSPFSLAGDRYTDTQYFGPGTRLTVL.

The chain links TRBV7-9 to TRBJ2-7; 8 bases line up with TRBD1. V shed 4 bases and J 4 bases; nucleotides not matched to a gene: 12. The CDR3 runs 16 residues. Germline V CDR1 and CDR2: SEHNR, FQNEAQ (reference sequence). CDR3 sequence: CASSSGQGRVPYEQYF. The CDR3 bases are TGTGCCAGCAGCTCCGGACAGGGACGGGTACCATACGAGCAGTACTTC.

The chain is built from TRBV6-2 or TRBV6-3 and TRBJ2-3, with D perhaps matching TRBD2 (6 bases). Germline V gene lookup returns CDR1 MNHEY and CDR2 SVGEGT. Trimming left V 4 bases short and J 5 bases short, with 16 bases between. CDR3 length equals 15 residues. DNA for the CDR3: TGTGCCAGCAGTTCTCGGGAGTCCCTTAGAGATACGCAGTATTTT. As protein: CASSSRESLRDTQYF.